The source of this TCR beta chain is a study of Ad26.COV2.S vaccination and SARS-CoV-2 variants. Study in general: By the intramuscular route, Ad26.COV2.S was given once, or twice 56 days apart.

TCRdb's table, derived via immunoSEQ multiplex PCR, lists solely in-frame clones and lacks some. The sample gives hundreds of thousands of clones, around nine tenths of which show up once; 3.4% is in the top ten. Study-level points and caveats: Spike-specific CD8+ and CD4+ T cell responses reportedly showed substantial breadth after vaccination.

Specified treatment: some 19 received Ad26.COV2.S at low or high dose, single or two shots; about 5 received placebo; per-sample allocation not given. Collection of the samples took place on day 63 after the first injection of vaccine or placebo. Aged 18-55 years, donor was enrolled in Boston in the early 2020s. A note on this clone: Its antigen is still unknown.

This clonotype originated in a person between 18 and 60 years old who received the Ad26.COV2.S COVID-19 vaccine or a placebo. The input for sequencing was peripheral blood, taken in a trial of Ad26.COV2.S vaccine versus placebo.

Written as DNA, the CDR3 is TGTGCCAGTAGTATCTTGCATAATGAGCAGTTCTTC. It specifies CASSILHNEQFF. V and J are TRBV19 and TRBJ2-1, with unresolved D. This CDR3 has 12 amino acids. V was shortened by 3 bases and J by 7 bases, with 7 bases between the two germline ends. CDR1 is LNHDA, CDR2 SQIVND, per germline (reference sequence).